A single sample is the source of the 27 T cell receptor beta chains below, sequenced in a study of blood T cells in healthy people across ages. For the second PCR, which ran for about 7 to 11 cycles, a sample-barcoded 5' primer and a J-beta primer mix were used. TCRdb processed the 5' RACE reads anew with MiXCR; each CDR3 protein has one entry. The sample has 1.5 million to 2 million distinct CDR3 sequences, roughly a third seen once; the top ten hold around 11%. What was sequenced was blood. Receptors originate from a woman in her 30s in good health.

This clonotype occurred a few times. The V and J genes are TRBV20-1 and TRBJ2-7; D gene uncertain. V was shortened by 0 bases and J by 3 bases, with 6 bases between the two germline ends. Germline CDR1 reads DFQATT; CDR2 reads SNEGSKA (reference sequence). The CDR3 sequence is 12 residues long. CDR3 residues: CSAREAHYEQYF. DNA for the CDR3: TGCAGTGCTAGAGAGGCTCACTACGAGCAGTACTTC.

The chain employs TRBV28 and TRBJ2-4, with 12 bases fitting TRBD1. The DNA matches TRBJ2-7 better at its end, which makes the J call doubtful. Per germline, CDR1 MDHEN and CDR2 SYDVKM. The CDR3 runs 15 residues. The CDR3 loop is CASIPGGQGASEQYF. For the CDR3, the DNA is TGTGCCAGCATCCCAGGGGGACAGGGGGCTAGCGAGCAGTACTTC.

This clonotype was found a few times. This rearrangement joins TRBV3-1 to TRBJ2-2; D gene ambiguous. The CDR3 has 13 amino acids. With 0 bases removed from V and 6 bases from J, the gap between germline ends came to 5 bases. Per the germline V gene, CDR1 is LGHDT and CDR2 is YNNKEL (reference sequence). The DNA for the CDR3 is TGTGCCAGCAGCCAAGAGGCCTCCGGGGAGCTGTTTTTT. Protein sequence: CASSQEASGELFF.

V is TRBV7-6 and J is TRBJ2-2, with 10 bases aligning to TRBD1. V was clipped by 2 bases and J by 7 bases; unmatched bases: 7. The CDR3 contains 16 residues. Germline assignment: CDR1 SGHVS and CDR2 FNYEAQ. The CDR3 loop reads CASSLTGTGVVGELFF. The DNA of the CDR3 is TGTGCCAGCAGCTTAACCGGGACAGGGGTGGTCGGGGAGCTGTTTTTT. Full variable domain (rest looked up from reference TRBV7-6 and TRBJ2-2): GAGVSQSPRYKVTKRGQDVALRCDPISGHVSLYWYRQALGQGPEFLTYFNYEAQQDKSGLPNDRFSAERPEGSISTLTIQRTEQRDSAMYRCASSLTGTGVVGELFFGEGSRLTVL.

This clonotype was seen once. V is TRBV4-1 and J is TRBJ2-1; D is unclear. Trimming cost V 0 bases and J 4 bases, with 4 bases left between them. There are 13 residues in the CDR3. Germline loops: CDR1 MGHRA, CDR2 YSYEKL. CDR3 loop: CASSQEQYNEQFF. CDR3 bases: TGCGCCAGCAGCCAAGAACAGTACAATGAGCAGTTCTTC.

V is TRBV29-1 and J is TRBJ1-2, with D perhaps TRBD1 (5 bases). V was cut by 7 bases and J by 4 bases, with 16 bases left in between. The CDR3 is 13 residues long. CDR1 and CDR2 (germline): SQVTM, ANQGSEA. CDR3 protein: CSGYRQGAYGYTF. The CDR3 DNA follows: TGCAGCGGGTACCGACAAGGGGCCTATGGCTACACCTTC. Combining the CDR3 with reference TRBV29-1 and TRBJ1-2 gives the whole variable domain SAVISQKPSRDICQRGTSLTIQCQVDSQVTMMFWYRQQPGQSLTLIATANQGSEATYESGFVIDKFPISRPNLTFSTLTVSNMSPEDSSIYLCSGYRQGAYGYTFGSGTRLTVV.

The gene calls are TRBV2 and TRBJ2-5; tentatively, D is TRBD1 or TRBD2 (5 bases each). Germline values: CDR1 SNHLY, CDR2 FYNNEI. CDR3 length equals 13 residues. V lost 7 bases and J lost 5, with 14 bases in between. In DNA form, the CDR3 reads TGTGCCAGCAACCGGGGCGAAGGGGAGACCCAGTACTTC. This encodes CASNRGEGETQYF.

V usage is TRBV3-1 and J usage is TRBJ2-3; no clear D gene. This CDR3 is built from 13 residues. Germline V CDR1 and CDR2: LGHDT, YNNKEL (reference sequence). V was trimmed by 4 bases and J by 2 bases, leaving 7 bases between them. Here the CDR3 reads CASSPSHTDTQYF. The DNA for the CDR3 is TGTGCCAGCAGCCCCAGTCACACAGATACGCAGTATTTT.

This chain joins TRBV6-6 and TRBJ2-6, with D unclear. Germline V gene sequence: CDR1 MNHNY, CDR2 SVGAGI (reference sequence). V lost 0 bases and J 0 bases, leaving 3 bases between the germline ends. CDR3 length: 15 amino acids. The chain's CDR3 is CASSYSFSGANVLTF. Written as DNA, the CDR3 is TGTGCCAGCAGTTACTCCTTCTCTGGGGCCAACGTCCTGACTTTC.

This clonotype appeared a few times. V is TRBV6-2 or TRBV6-3 and J is TRBJ2-7; the D gene is possibly TRBD1 (6 bases). This CDR3 has 14 amino acids. Germline lookup yields CDR1 MNHEY and CDR2 SVGEGT. V was pared by 2 bases and J by 3 bases, with 11 bases between. In DNA form, the CDR3 reads TGTGCCAGCAGTTACCCCGGACAGTTCTACGAGCAGTACTTC. The encoded protein is CASSYPGQFYEQYF.

A word on this clonotype: An end of the junction does not agree with germline; a read error may underlie this. The chain recombines TRBV5-1 with TRBJ2-1; D is perhaps TRBD1 or TRBD2 (5 bases each). The CDR3 extends over 16 amino acids. Germline V gives CDR1 SGHRS, CDR2 YFSETQ. The CDR3 spells CTSSLGVRLADNEQFF. CDR3 sequence (DNA): TGCACCAGCAGCTTGGGGGTTAGACTGGCTGACAATGAGCAGTTCTTC.

This rearrangement joins TRBV5-5 to TRBJ1-4; 9 bases are a match to TRBD1. The germline V gene has CDR1 SGHKS and CDR2 YYEKEE (reference sequence). The length of the CDR3 is 16 residues. J lost 4 bases, V lost 3 bases, and 7 bases had no gene match. The CDR3 DNA reads TGTGCCAGCAGCTCGAGCCGGGACAGGGATAATGAAAAACTGTTTTTT. It specifies CASSSSRDRDNEKLFF.

This clonotype was detected a few times. The chain uses TRBV11-2 and TRBJ2-1, with D uncertain. CDR3 length: 12 residues. The germline V and J ends were trimmed by 0 bases and 15 bases, with 12 bases remaining between them. The germline gives CDR1 SGHAT, CDR2 FQNNGV. CDR3: CASSLDPGRLFF. The CDR3 region has the DNA TGTGCCAGCAGCTTAGATCCTGGGCGTCTGTTCTTC.

This chain connects TRBV29-1 to TRBJ2-1, with TRBD2 matching 10 bases. The CDR3 loop spans 13 amino acids. Germline V gene data show CDR1 as SQVTM and CDR2 as ANQGSEA. Trimming at V came to 3 bases and at J to 9 bases, leaving 5 bases not matched to a gene. The CDR3 bases are TGCAGCGTTGAGAAGCGGGAGGGTAGTGAGCAGTTCTTC. It translates to CSVEKREGSEQFF.

This clonotype turned up a few times. This rearrangement joins TRBV11-2 to TRBJ1-2; D is unclear. The CDR3 is made up of 13 amino acids. Trimming pared 2 bases from V and 4 bases from J, leaving 8 bases between. Germline CDR1 SGHAT, CDR2 FQNNGV. The CDR3 protein is CASSLSMSYGYTF. CDR3 bases: TGTGCCAGCAGCTTAAGTATGAGCTATGGCTACACCTTC.

The J gene is TRBJ2-5, the V gene TRBV9, with 14 bases aligning to TRBD2. In germline, CDR1 is SGDLS, CDR2 YYNGEE. This CDR3 is built from 16 residues. J was trimmed by 11 bases and V by 2 bases; bases with no gene match: 11. CDR3 DNA sequence: TGTGCCAGCAGCGTTTCGGGACTAGCGGGAGTGGGGGAGCAGTACTTC. It is translated as CASSVSGLAGVGEQYF. The full variable domain, with the rest looked up from reference TRBV9 and TRBJ2-5, is DSGVTQTPKHLITATGQRVTLRCSPRSGDLSVYWYQQSLDQGLQFLIQYYNGEERAKGNILERFSAQQFPDLHSELNLSSLELGDSALYFCASSVSGLAGVGEQYFGPGTRLLVL.

This clonotype appeared a few times. The CDR3 DNA reads as TGCGCCAGCAGCCTGCACTGGGAAAACATTCAGTACTTC. Amino acids: CASSLHWENIQYF. V gene TRBV4-1 combines with J gene TRBJ2-4; D gene uncertain. The CDR3 has 13 residues. V was cut by 4 bases and J by 5 bases, with 9 bases left in between. Germline-derived CDR1 and CDR2 are MGHRA and YSYEKL.

With respect to this clonotype: Sequence at one end of the junction differs from germline and may be a read error. This chain uses TRBV7-9 with TRBJ1-1; D gene ambiguous. CDR3 length: 11 residues. Germline CDR1 reads SEHNR; CDR2 reads FQNEAQ (reference sequence). The CDR3, as DNA: TGTGCTAGCAGGTCGGTGACTAAAGCTTTCTTT. As protein: CASRSVTKAFF.

This clonotype was observed a few times. The gene calls are TRBV10-3 and TRBJ1-4, with D possibly being TRBD1 (5 bases). CDR3 length: 13 residues. Germline lookup yields CDR1 ENHRY and CDR2 SYGVKD. Deletions cut 10 bases from V and 8 bases from J, with 17 bases between. The CDR3 bases are TGTGCCAGCCGTGGGGCGGTGGAGGAAAAACTGTTTTTT. It translates to CASRGAVEEKLFF.

This clonotype appeared a few times. The rearrangement uses TRBV20-1 and TRBJ1-6; 7 bases line up with TRBD1. The trim removed 2 bases at V and 4 bases at J, leaving 8 bases unmatched. CDR3 size: 16 residues. CDR1 and CDR2 from the germline V gene are DFQATT and SNEGSKA (reference sequence). The CDR3 DNA reads as TGCAGTGCTAGATTAGGGGGGGACAGTTATAATTCACCCCTCCACTTT. Residues: CSARLGGDSYNSPLHF.

The V and J genes are TRBV30 and TRBJ1-1; TRBD1 might be the D (6 bases). V lost 1 base, J lost 3 bases, and 12 bases lay in between. The CDR3 is made up of 14 amino acids. Germline lookup yields CDR1 GTSNPN and CDR2 SVGIG (reference sequence). CDR3 nucleotides: TGTGCCTGGAGTGGGGGGCGGGCCCACACTGAAGCTTTCTTT. This sequence encodes CAWSGGRAHTEAFF.

This clonotype appeared a single time. CDR3 region: CAIKGGDTEAFF. The CDR3 DNA follows: TGTGCCATCAAAGGGGGGGACACTGAAGCTTTCTTT. The V and J genes are TRBV10-3 and TRBJ1-1, with D possibly matching TRBD1 (6 bases). Deletions cut 7 bases from V and 3 bases from J, with 9 bases between. Germline-derived CDR1 and CDR2 are ENHRY and SYGVKD. The CDR3 sequence is 12 residues long.

This clonotype showed up many times. The chain links TRBV20-1 to TRBJ2-7; 8 positions agree with TRBD1. Germline CDR1 reads DFQATT; CDR2 reads SNEGSKA (reference sequence). This CDR3 has 13 residues. V lost 3 bases, J lost 4 bases, and 5 bases stayed unmatched. The CDR3 protein is CSASPGGAYEQYF. Here the CDR3 DNA reads TGCAGTGCTAGCCCAGGGGGCGCTTACGAGCAGTACTTC.

This clonotype showed up just a few times. This chain connects TRBV28 to TRBJ2-5, with D possibly being TRBD1 or TRBD2 (5 bases each). Germline values: CDR1 MDHEN, CDR2 SYDVKM. V lost 8 bases, J lost 5 bases, and 18 bases lay in between. The CDR3 loop spans 14 amino acids. The CDR3 nucleotides are TGTGCCAGCTCCCGAACGGGGCACGGGGAGACCCAGTACTTC. Its translation: CASSRTGHGETQYF.

This clonotype was counted a few times. V usage is TRBV7-2 and J usage is TRBJ1-2, with 7 nucleotides matching TRBD1. There are 13 residues in the CDR3. Germline CDR1 reads SGHTA; CDR2 reads FQGNSA. After removal of 6 bases from V and 6 bases from J, the junction contained 7 bases not matched to a gene. The CDR3 region has the DNA TGTGCCAGCAGTCGACAGGGATTGGATGGCTACACCTTC. Protein sequence: CASSRQGLDGYTF.

The chain carries TRBV5-1 and TRBJ2-5, with D unresolved. CDR1 and CDR2 (germline): SGHRS, YFSETQ. Deletions cut 3 bases from V and 5 bases from J, with 20 bases between. There are 16 residues in the CDR3. CDR3 region: CASSSVSREPRETQYF. In nucleotides, the CDR3 is TGCGCCAGCAGCTCGGTCAGCCGCGAACCCCGGGAGACCCAGTACTTC.

DNA for the CDR3: TGTGCCTGGAGTGCCATTCCTTGGTATGGCTACACCTTC. Translation gives CAWSAIPWYGYTF. The chain links TRBV30 to TRBJ1-2, with no clear D. CDR3 length: 13 residues. V was cut by 1 base and J by 5 bases, with 11 bases left in between. Germline assignment: CDR1 GTSNPN and CDR2 SVGIG (reference sequence). The complete variable domain, with remaining parts taken from reference TRBV30 and TRBJ1-2, reads SQTIHQWPATLVQPVGSPLSLECTVEGTSNPNLYWYRQAAGRGLQLLFYSVGIGQISSEVPQNLSASRPQDRQFILSSKKLLLSDSGFYLCAWSAIPWYGYTFGSGTRLTVV.